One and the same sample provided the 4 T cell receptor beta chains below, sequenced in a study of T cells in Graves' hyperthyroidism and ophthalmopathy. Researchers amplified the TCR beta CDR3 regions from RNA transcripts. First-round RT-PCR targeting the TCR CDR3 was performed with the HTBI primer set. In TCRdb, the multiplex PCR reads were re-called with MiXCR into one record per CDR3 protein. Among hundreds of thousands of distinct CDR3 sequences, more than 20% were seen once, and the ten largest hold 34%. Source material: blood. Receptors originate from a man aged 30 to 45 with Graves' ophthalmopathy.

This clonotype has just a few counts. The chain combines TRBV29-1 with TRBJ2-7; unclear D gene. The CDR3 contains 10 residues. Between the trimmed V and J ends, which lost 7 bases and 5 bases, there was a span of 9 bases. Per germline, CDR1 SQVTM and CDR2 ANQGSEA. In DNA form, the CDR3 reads TGCAGCGCCTGGTCCAACGAGCAGTACTTC. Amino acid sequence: CSAWSNEQYF.

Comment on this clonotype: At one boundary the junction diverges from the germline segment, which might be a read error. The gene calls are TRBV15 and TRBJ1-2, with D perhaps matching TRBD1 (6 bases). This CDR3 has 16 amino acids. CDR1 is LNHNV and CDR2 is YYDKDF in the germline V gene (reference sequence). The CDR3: CATSRDIITGSYDYTF. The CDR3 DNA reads TGTGCCACCAGCAGAGACATTATCACAGGGTCCTATGACTACACCTTC. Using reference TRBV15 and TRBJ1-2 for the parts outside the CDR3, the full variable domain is DAMVIQNPRYQVTQFGKPVTLSCSQTLNHNVMYWYQQKSSQAPKLLFHYYDKDFNNEADTPDNFQSRRPNTSFCFLDIRSPGLGDTAMYLCATSRDIITGSYDYTFGSGTRLTVV.

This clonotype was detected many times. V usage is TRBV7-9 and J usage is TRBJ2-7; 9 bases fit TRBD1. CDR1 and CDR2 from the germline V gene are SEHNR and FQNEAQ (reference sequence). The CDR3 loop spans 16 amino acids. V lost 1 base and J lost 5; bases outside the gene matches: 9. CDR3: CASSLVPGQGTDEQYF. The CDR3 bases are TGTGCCAGCAGCTTAGTACCGGGACAGGGAACCGACGAGCAGTACTTC.

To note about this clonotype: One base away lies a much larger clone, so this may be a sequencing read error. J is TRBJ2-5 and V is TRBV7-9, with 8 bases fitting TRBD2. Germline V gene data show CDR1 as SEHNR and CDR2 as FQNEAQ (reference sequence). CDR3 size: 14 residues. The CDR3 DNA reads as TGTACCAGCAGCTTTACAGCGGGAGAGGAGACCCAGTACTTC. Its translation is CTSSFTAGEETQYF. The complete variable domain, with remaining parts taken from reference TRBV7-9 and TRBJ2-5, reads DTGVSQNPRHKITKRGQNVTFRCDPISEHNRLYWYRQTLGQGPEFLTYFQNEAQLEKSRLLSDRFSAERPKGSFSTLEIQRTEQGDSAMYLCTSSFTAGEETQYFGPGTRLLVL.